The 2 T cell receptor beta chains in this list originate from one sample, sequenced in a study of blood T cell repertoires in COVID-19. The data were produced by immunoSEQ multiplex PCR, yet TCRdb's version contains in-frame clones alone and is incomplete. The sample holds a few hundred thousand clones, 88% seen once. The sequenced sample was peripheral blood. These receptor sequences come from a man between 18 and 29 years old with active or convalescent COVID-19.

V is TRBV15 and J is TRBJ2-1; D uncertain. Trimming removed 0 bases at V and 3 bases at J, with 9 bases between. Germline V gene lookup returns CDR1 LNHNV and CDR2 YYDKDF (reference sequence). There are 15 residues in the CDR3. In nucleotides, the CDR3 is TGTGCCACCAGCAGAGATATGGCTGTCTACAATGAGCAGTTCTTC. Residues: CATSRDMAVYNEQFF.

The chain employs TRBV25-1 and TRBJ2-1; D ambiguous. This CDR3 comprises 15 residues. CDR1 is MGHDK, CDR2 SYGVNS, per germline. With 3 bases removed from V and 0 bases from J, the gap between germline ends came to 9 bases. CDR3 in DNA: TGTGCCAGCAGTGAGAGCACTTTCTCCTACAATGAGCAGTTCTTC. Protein product: CASSESTFSYNEQFF.